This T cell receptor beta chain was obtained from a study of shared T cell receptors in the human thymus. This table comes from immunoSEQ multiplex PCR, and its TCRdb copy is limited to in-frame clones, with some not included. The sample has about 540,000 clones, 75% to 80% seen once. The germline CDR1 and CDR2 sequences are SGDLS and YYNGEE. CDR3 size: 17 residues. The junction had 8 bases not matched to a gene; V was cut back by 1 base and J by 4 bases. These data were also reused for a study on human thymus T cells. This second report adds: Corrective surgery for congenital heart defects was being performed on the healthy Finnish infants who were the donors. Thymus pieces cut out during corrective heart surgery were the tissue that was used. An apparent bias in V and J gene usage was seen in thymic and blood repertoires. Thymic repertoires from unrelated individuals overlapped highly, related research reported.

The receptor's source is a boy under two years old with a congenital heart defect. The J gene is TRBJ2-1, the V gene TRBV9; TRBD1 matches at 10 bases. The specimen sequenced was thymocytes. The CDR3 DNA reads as TGTGCCAGCAGCGTAACGGGACAGGGGACTGCATACAATGAGCAGTTCTTC. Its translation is CASSVTGQGTAYNEQFF. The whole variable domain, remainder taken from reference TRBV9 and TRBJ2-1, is DSGVTQTPKHLITATGQRVTLRCSPRSGDLSVYWYQQSLDQGLQFLIQYYNGEERAKGNILERFSAQQFPDLHSELNLSSLELGDSALYFCASSVTGQGTAYNEQFFGPGTRLTVL.